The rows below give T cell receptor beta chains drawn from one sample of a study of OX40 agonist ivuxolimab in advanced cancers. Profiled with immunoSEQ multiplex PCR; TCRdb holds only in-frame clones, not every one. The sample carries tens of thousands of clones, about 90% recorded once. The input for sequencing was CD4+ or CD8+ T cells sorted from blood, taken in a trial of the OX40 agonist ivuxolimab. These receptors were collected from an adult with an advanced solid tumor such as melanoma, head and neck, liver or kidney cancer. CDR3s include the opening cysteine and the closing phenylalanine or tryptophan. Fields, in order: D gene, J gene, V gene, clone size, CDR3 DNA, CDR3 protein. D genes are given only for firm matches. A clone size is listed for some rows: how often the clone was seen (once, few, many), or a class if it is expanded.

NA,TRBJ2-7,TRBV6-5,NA,TGTGCCACTAGACAACCGCCGACCTACGAGCAGTACTTC,CATRQPPTYEQYF
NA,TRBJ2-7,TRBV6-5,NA,TGTGCCAGCAGTTATCGGGGGCCCTACGAGCAGTACTTC,CASSYRGPYEQYF
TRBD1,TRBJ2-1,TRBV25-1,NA,TGTGCCAGCAGTGCGACAGGGGATGAGCAGTTCTTC,CASSATGDEQFF
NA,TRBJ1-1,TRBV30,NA,TGTGCCTGGAGTGTAGACAGGAACACTGAAGCTTTCTTT,CAWSVDRNTEAFF
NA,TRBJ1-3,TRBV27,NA,TGTGCCAGCCCCTACCTCTCAAGAGAGGGAAACACCATATATTTT,CASPYLSREGNTIYF
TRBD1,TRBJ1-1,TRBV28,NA,TGTGCCAGCAGCTTAGAACCCGGGACAGGGAACACTGAAGCTTTCTTT,CASSLEPGTGNTEAFF
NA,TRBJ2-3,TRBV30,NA,TGTGCCTGGAGTCCCGGGTCAGATACGCAGTATTTT,CAWSPGSDTQYF
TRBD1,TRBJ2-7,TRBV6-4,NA,TGTGCCAGCAGTGCGGGACAGGGGAGCGAGCAGTACTTC,CASSAGQGSEQYF
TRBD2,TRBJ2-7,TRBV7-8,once,TGTGCCAGCAGCTTAGCGGGACTAGCGGGCACCTACGAGCAGTACTTC,CASSLAGLAGTYEQYF
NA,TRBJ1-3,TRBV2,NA,TGTGCCAGCAGTGAACTCATCGGGGACACCATATATTTT,CASSELIGDTIYF
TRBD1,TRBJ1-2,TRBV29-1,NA,TGCAGCGTTGAAGATGACAGGGGGGTCGGCTACACCTTC,CSVEDDRGVGYTF
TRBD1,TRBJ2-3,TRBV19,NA,TGTGCCAGTGGGGCGACAGGGCAAGCAGATACGCAGTATTTT,CASGATGQADTQYF
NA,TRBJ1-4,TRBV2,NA,TGTGCCAGCAGTGACGAGAGCCAACTGTTTTTT,CASSDESQLFF
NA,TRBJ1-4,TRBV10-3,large,TGTGCCATCAGTGAGGCGGGACAACACGAAAAACTGTTTTTT,CAISEAGQHEKLFF
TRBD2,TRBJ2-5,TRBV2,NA,TGTGCCAGCAGTGATATTAGCGGGAATGGAGAGACCCAGTACTTC,CASSDISGNGETQYF
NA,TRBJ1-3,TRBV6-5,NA,TGTGCCAGCTCCTTGACGGGGTTAGGAAACACCATATATTTT,CASSLTGLGNTIYF
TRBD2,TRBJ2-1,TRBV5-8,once,TGTGCCAGCAGCTTGGCCGGGGGGGATTACAATGAGCAGTTCTTC,CASSLAGGDYNEQFF
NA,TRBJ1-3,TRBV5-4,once,TGTGCCAGCAGCCGGGGATCTGGAAACACCATATATTTT,CASSRGSGNTIYF
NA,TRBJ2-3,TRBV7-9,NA,TGTGCCAGCAGCCCCCGGGGTTGGGGGGGCCTCACAGATACGCAGTATTTT,CASSPRGWGGLTDTQYF
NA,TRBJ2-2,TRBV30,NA,TGTGCCTGGAGCGTTCCCGGGACACAGAACACCGGGGAGCTGTTTTTT,CAWSVPGTQNTGELFF
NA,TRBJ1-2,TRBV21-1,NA,TGTGCCAGCAGCGTCCCTCGAGAACAGCTCAATATCTATGGCTACACCTTC,CASSVPREQLNIYGYTF
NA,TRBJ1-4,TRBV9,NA,TGTGCCAGCAGCGTAGGGGCAGGGGCGCGAGGCGAAAAACTGTTTTTT,CASSVGAGARGEKLFF
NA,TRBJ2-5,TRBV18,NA,TGTGCCAGCTCACCGCTCCGCCGGGGCCGGGGTCAAGAGACCCAGTACTTC,CASSPLRRGRGQETQYF
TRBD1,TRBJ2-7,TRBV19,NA,TGTGCCAGTAGTATCGCCGGGACAGCAACCTACGAGCAGTACTTC,CASSIAGTATYEQYF
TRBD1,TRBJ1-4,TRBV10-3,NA,TGTGCCATCAGTGAGTCGATGGGGCAGGGGGCGACTGAAAAACTGTTTTTT,CAISESMGQGATEKLFF
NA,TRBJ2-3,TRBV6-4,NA,TGTGCCAGCAGTGAGGGTACGCAGTATTTT,CASSEGTQYF
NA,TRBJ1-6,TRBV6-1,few,TGTGCCAGCAGTGAAGTCCCCACCGATTCACCCCTCCACTTT,CASSEVPTDSPLHF
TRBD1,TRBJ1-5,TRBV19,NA,TGTGCCAGTAGTATGGCAGCCGGGACAGTCATGAATCAGCCCCAGCATTTT,CASSMAAGTVMNQPQHF